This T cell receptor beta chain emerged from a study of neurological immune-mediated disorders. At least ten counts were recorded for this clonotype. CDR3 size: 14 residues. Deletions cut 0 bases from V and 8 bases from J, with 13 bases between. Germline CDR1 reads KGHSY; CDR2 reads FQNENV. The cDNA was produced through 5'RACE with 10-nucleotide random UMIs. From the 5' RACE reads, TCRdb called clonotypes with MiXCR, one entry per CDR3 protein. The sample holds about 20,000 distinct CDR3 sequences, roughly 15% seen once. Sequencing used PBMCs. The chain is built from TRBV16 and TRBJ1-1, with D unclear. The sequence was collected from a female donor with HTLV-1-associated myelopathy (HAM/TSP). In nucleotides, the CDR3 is TGTGCCAGCAGCCAATCGTCCAGTGCGGTAGAAGCTTTCTTT. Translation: CASSQSSSAVEAFF.